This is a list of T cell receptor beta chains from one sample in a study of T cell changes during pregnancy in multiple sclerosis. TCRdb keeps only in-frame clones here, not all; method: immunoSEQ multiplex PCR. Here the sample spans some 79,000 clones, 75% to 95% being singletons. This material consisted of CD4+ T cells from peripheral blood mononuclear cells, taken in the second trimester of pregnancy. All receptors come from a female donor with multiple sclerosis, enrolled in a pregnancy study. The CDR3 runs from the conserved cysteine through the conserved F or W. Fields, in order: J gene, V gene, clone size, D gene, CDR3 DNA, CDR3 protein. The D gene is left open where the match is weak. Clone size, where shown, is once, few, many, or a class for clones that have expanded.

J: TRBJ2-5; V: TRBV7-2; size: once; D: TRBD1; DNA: TGTGCCAGCAGCCCGCGGACAGGGGGTGCGGTGGCTAGCAAAGAGACCCAGTACTTC; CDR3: CASSPRTGGAVASKETQYF
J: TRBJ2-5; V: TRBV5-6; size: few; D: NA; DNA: TGTGCCAGCAGATCCATAGGCCAGGGGGAGACCCAGTACTTC; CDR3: CASRSIGQGETQYF
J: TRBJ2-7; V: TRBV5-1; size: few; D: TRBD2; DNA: TGCGCCAGCAGTAGAGCCAACGGAGCGGGGGGGCCCGTGCAGTACTTC; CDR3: CASSRANGAGGPVQYF
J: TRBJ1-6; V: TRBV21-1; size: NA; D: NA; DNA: TGTGCCAGCAGCAGAAGAAACAGGGAAGGGTCACCCCTCCACTTT; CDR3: CASSRRNREGSPLHF
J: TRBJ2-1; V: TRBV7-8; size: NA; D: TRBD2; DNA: TGTGCCAGCCGTCACATGGCGGGAGGTGATGAGCAGTTCTTC; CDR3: CASRHMAGGDEQFF
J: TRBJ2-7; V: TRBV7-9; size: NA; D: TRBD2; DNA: TGTGCCAGCAGCTTAGCTGCGGGAGCCGCTTTGAGCTACGAGCAGTACTTC; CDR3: CASSLAAGAALSYEQYF
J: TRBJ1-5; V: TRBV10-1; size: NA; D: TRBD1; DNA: TGCGCCAGCAGTGATCGACAGGGTTGGAGGGTCTATTGTCAGCCCCAGCATTTT; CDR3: CASSDRQGWRVYCQPQHF
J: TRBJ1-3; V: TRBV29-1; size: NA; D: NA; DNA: TGCAGCGTACTTCAGGCTGGAAACACCATATATTTT; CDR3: CSVLQAGNTIYF
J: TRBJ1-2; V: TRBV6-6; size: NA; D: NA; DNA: TGTGCCAGCAGTTACGAAGGGACGGCGGGGGGTTATGGCTACACCTTC; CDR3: CASSYEGTAGGYGYTF
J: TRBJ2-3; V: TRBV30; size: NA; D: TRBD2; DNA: TGTGCCTGGAGTGCCGGGAGCGGGAGAAGAGCAGATACGCAGTATTTT; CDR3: CAWSAGSGRRADTQYF
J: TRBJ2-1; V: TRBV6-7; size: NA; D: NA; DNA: TGTGCCAGCAGTTATCGAGCGTACAATGAGCAGTTCTTC; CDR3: CASSYRAYNEQFF
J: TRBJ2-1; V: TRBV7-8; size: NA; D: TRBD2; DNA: TGTGCCAGCAGCTTAGTTACTAGCGGGGGGAATGAGCAGTTCTTC; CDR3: CASSLVTSGGNEQFF
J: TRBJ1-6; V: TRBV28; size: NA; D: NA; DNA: TGTGCCAGCAGTCCCAGTTATAATTCACCCCTCCACTTT; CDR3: CASSPSYNSPLHF
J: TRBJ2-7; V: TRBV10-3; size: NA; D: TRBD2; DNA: TGTGCCATCAGCGGACTAGCGGGTAACTACGAGCAGTACTTC; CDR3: CAISGLAGNYEQYF
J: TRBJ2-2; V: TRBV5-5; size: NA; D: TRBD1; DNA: TGTGCCAGCAGCAAATACAAGGGGACAGGGGGAGGGTACACCGGGGAGCTGTTTTTT; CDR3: CASSKYKGTGGGYTGELFF
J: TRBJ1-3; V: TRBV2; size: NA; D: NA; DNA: TGTGCCAGCAGTGAAAGGTTCTTAGGAGGCTCCTCTGGAAACACCATATATTTT; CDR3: CASSERFLGGSSGNTIYF
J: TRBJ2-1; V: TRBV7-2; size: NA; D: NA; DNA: TGTGCCAGCAGCTTCGTGGGCAAGACCCACAATGAGCAGTTCTTC; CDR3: CASSFVGKTHNEQFF
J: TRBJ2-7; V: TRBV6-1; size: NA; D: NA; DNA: TGTGCCAGCATGGGCCAAGGGGACTCCGAGCAGTACTTC; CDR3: CASMGQGDSEQYF
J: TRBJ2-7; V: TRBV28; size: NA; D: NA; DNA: TGTGCCAGCAGCTCCCCCCCGCGGGGCTACTCCTACGAGCAGTACTTC; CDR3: CASSSPPRGYSYEQYF
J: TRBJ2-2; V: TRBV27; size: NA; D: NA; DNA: TGTGCCAGCAGTTCCCTCGACAGGTTCACCGGGGAGCTGTTTTTT; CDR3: CASSSLDRFTGELFF
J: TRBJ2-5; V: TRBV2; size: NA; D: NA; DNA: TGTGCCAGCAGTGAGGTTCTGGAGGGGGAGACCCAGTACTTC; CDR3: CASSEVLEGETQYF
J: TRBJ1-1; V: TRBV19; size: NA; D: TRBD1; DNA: TGTGCCAGTAGTATGGACAGGGGATGGACTGAAGCTTTCTTT; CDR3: CASSMDRGWTEAFF
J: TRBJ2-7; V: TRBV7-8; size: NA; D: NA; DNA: TGTGCCAGCAGCCAGGGACACGCACAGTACGAGCAGTACTTC; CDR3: CASSQGHAQYEQYF
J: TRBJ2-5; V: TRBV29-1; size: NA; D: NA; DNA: TGCAGCGTTGATCGCAGCTCAGGAGAGACCCAGTACTTC; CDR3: CSVDRSSGETQYF